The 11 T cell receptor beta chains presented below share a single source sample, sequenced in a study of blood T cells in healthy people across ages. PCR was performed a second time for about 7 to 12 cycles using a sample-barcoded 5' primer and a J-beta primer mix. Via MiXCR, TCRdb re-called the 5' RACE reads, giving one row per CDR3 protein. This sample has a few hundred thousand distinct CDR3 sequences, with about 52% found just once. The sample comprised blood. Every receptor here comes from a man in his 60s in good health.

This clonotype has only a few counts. The CDR3 loop reads CASSLYLAGAQETQYF. In DNA form, the CDR3 reads TGTGCCAGCAGCTTGTACCTGGCAGGCGCACAAGAGACCCAGTACTTC. The chain couples TRBV7-9 to TRBJ2-5; D is uncertain. The germline V gene encodes CDR1 SEHNR and CDR2 FQNEAQ (reference sequence). The CDR3 totals 16 residues. Between the trimmed V and J ends, which lost 3 bases and 2 bases, there was a span of 16 bases.

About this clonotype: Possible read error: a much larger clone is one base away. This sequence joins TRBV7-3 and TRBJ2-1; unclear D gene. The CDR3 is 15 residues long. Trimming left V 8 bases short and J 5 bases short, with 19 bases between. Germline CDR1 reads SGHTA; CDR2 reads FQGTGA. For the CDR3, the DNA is TGTGCCAGCGGCCCCGGTCTCAGGTGGGACAATGAGCAGTTCTTC. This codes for CASGPGLRWDNEQFF.

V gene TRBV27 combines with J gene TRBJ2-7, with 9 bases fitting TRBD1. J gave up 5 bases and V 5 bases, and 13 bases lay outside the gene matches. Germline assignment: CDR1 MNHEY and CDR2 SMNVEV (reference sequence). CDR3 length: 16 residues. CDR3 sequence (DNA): TGTGCCAGCAGTACCATGACCGGGACAGGGAGGGACGAGCAGTACTTC. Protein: CASSTMTGTGRDEQYF.

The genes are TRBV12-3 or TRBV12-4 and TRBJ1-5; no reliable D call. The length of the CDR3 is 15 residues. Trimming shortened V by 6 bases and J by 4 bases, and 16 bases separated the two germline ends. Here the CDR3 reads CASRAGGVQNQPQHF. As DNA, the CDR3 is TGTGCCAGCAGGGCGGGTGGGGTCCAAAATCAGCCCCAGCATTTT.

Here the CDR3 DNA reads TGTGCCAGCAGCTTAGCCCCCGGGACTAACTACGAGCAGTACTTC. It is translated as CASSLAPGTNYEQYF. The rearrangement links TRBV7-2 to TRBJ2-7, with 7 bases that match TRBD2. The CDR3 sequence is 15 residues long. The V and J ends lost 0 bases and 3 bases, in that order; junction bases with no gene match: 5. From germline, CDR1 is SGHTA and CDR2 FQGNSA.

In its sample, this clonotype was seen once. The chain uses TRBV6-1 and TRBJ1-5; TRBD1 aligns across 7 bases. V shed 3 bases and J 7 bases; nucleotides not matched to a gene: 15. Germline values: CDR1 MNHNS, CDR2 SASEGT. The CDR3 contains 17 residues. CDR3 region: CASSDGPRQGGRQPQHF. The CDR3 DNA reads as TGTGCCAGCAGTGATGGCCCACGGCAGGGGGGTCGGCAGCCCCAGCATTTT.

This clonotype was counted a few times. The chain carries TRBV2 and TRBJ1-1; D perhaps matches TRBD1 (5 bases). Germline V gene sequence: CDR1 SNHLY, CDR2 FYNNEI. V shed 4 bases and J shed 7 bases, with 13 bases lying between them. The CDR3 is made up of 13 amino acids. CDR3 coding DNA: TGTGCCAGCAGTGTAGGCAGGGAAAATGAAGCTTTCTTT. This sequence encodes CASSVGRENEAFF.

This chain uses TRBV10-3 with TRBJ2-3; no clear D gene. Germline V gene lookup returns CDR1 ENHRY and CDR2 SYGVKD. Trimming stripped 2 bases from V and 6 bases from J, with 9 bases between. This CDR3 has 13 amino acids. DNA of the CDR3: TGTGCCATCAGTGAGACGGTTGGGGATACGCAGTATTTT. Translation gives CAISETVGDTQYF.

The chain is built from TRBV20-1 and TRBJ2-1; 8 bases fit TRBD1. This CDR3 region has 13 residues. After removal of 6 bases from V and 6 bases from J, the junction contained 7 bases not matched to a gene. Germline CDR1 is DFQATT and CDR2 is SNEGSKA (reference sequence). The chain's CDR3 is CSAWGQAGNEQFF. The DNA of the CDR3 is TGCAGTGCATGGGGACAGGCAGGCAATGAGCAGTTCTTC.

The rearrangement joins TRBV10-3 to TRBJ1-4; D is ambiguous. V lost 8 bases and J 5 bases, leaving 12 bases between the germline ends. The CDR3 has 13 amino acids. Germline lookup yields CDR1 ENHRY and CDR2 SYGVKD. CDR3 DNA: TGTGCCATCTCTCGGGGTACAAATGAAAAACTGTTTTTT. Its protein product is CAISRGTNEKLFF.

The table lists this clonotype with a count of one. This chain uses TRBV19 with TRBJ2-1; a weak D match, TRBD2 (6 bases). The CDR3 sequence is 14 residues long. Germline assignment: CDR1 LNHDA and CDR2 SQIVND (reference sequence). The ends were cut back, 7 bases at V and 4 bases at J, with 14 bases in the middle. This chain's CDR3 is CASNPRDSYNEQFF. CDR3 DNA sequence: TGTGCCAGTAACCCCCGGGACTCATACAATGAGCAGTTCTTC.